Listed below are T cell receptor beta chains from one sample, sequenced in a study of cytomegalovirus exposure and HLA in healthy donors. Profiled with immunoSEQ multiplex PCR; TCRdb holds only in-frame clones, not every one. The repertoire holds about 120,000 clones, with 83% as singletons. The sample was PBMCs. These receptors were collected from a woman in her 40s in good health and CMV-seropositive. Each CDR3 is given with its conserved first and last residue. Not all rows give a size; the values are once, few, many and, for expanded clones, a class.

j_call v_call clone_size cdr3_aa
TRBJ2-7 TRBV9 . CASSTVAGAGNEQYF
TRBJ1-5 TRBV27 . CASRQVLYQPQHF
TRBJ1-2 TRBV6-5 . CASRDKIGGYTF
TRBJ2-3 TRBV5-1 . CASHETTIGTDTQYF
TRBJ1-2 TRBV28 . CASTSMGQVYGYTF
TRBJ1-1 TRBV6-5 . CASSYDSFGLNTEAFF
TRBJ2-7 TRBV30 . CAWSSHPVHQPGLAGFKQYF
TRBJ1-4 TRBV29-1 . CSATGYELFF
TRBJ1-5 TRBV6-1 once CASSATVGGAGQPQHF
TRBJ2-7 TRBV6-5 . CAGKNRGGWFEQYF
TRBJ1-5 TRBV6-1 . CASSVGHYSNQPQHF
TRBJ2-7 TRBV4-3 . CASSQEVGSSYEQYF
TRBJ1-2 TRBV30 . CAWKTVGYTF
TRBJ2-1 TRBV19 . CASSRDTVDNEQFF
TRBJ1-1 TRBV7-9 few CASSFRDREGTEAFF
TRBJ2-1 TRBV15 . CATSSQTEYNEQFF
TRBJ2-4 TRBV18 . CASSVTANVDKNIQYF
TRBJ2-7 TRBV19 . CASSFSGSAYEQYF
TRBJ2-7 TRBV9 . CASSSTGINSYEQYF
TRBJ2-7 TRBV10-1 . CASSEDLGAGGRQYF
TRBJ2-7 TRBV5-4 few CASSLYNGKQYF
TRBJ1-2 TRBV19 once CASSIDGTGALCGYTF
TRBJ1-5 TRBV19 . CASSMVSGGNQPQHF
TRBJ1-4 TRBV19 . CASSATMFNEKLFF
TRBJ2-7 TRBV27 . CASRSSPGGSYEQYF
TRBJ1-1 TRBV28 once CASNMRDTEAFF
TRBJ1-1 TRBV7-9 . CASSHTGQGYYLMNTEAFF
TRBJ2-5 TRBV19 . CASSTAGETQYF
TRBJ2-3 TRBV28 . CASTPLAGGTGDTQYF
TRBJ2-1 TRBV9 . CASSVTAGGGNEQFF